This T cell receptor beta chain was profiled in a study of cytomegalovirus exposure and HLA in healthy donors. PCR employed 60 Vbeta and 13 Jbeta primers. Sequencing used immunoSEQ multiplex PCR; TCRdb keeps in-frame clones, though not all of them. The table has over 150,000 clones, 84% seen once. This CDR3 has 16 residues. Germline CDR1 reads MGHDK; CDR2 reads SYGVNS. Trimming left V 0 bases short and J 3 bases short, with 13 bases between. This chain links TRBV25-1 with TRBJ2-3, with a tentative D call TRBD1 (5 bases). The sequenced sample consisted of PBMCs. The sequence was collected from a boy aged 2 to 10 in good health and CMV-seronegative. The DNA of the CDR3 is TGTGCCAGCAGTGAATATAGGGGTGGACGGACAGATACGCAGTATTTT. Protein: CASSEYRGGRTDTQYF.